This T cell receptor (beta chain) was identified during a study of T-cell reconstitution after alpha-beta-depleted transplantation in children. This sample's TCRbeta library carried unique molecular identifier barcodes. TCRdb reprocessed the PCR reads via MiXCR and lists one record per CDR3 protein. The data contain about 640,000 distinct CDR3 sequences, approximately 17% of them singletons. This clonotype was observed a handful of times. Germline CDR1 MNHNS, CDR2 SASEGT. The CDR3 totals 16 residues. V shed 11 bases and J 1 base; nucleotides not matched to a gene: 13. The chain employs TRBV6-1 and TRBJ2-5; 10 bases align to TRBD2. This TCR derives from a human donor who donated a stem cell graft to a child with acute myeloid leukemia. Specimen: PBMCs from the stem cell graft donor, collected from the stem cell graft. For the CDR3, the DNA is TGTGCCTCGGTCGGAGCGGGGGGGCCTTCCCAAGAGACCCAGTACTTC. Its protein is CASVGAGGPSQETQYF.